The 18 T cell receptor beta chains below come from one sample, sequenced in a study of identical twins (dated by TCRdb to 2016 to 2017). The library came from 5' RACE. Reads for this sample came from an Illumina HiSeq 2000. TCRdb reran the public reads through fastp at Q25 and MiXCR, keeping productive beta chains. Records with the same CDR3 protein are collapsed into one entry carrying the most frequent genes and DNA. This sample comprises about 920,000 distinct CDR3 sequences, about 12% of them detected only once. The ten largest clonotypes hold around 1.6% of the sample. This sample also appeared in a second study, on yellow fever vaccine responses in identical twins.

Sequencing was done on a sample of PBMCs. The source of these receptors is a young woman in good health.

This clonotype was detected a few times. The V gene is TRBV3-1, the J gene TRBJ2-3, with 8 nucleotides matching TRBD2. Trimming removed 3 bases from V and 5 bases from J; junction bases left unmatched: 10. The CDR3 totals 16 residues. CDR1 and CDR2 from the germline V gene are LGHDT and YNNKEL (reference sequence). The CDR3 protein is CASSHRLAFSGDTQYF. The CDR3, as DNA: TGTGCCAGCAGCCACCGACTAGCGTTTTCGGGAGATACGCAGTATTTT.

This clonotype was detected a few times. CDR3 loop: CASRVGVGEQFF. The CDR3 nucleotides are TGTGCCAGCAGGGTAGGGGTTGGTGAGCAGTTCTTC. The rearrangement links TRBV2 to TRBJ2-1; perhaps TRBD1 as D (5 bases). Trimming left V 6 bases short and J 9 bases short, with 12 bases between. This CDR3 is built from 12 residues. Germline values: CDR1 SNHLY, CDR2 FYNNEI.

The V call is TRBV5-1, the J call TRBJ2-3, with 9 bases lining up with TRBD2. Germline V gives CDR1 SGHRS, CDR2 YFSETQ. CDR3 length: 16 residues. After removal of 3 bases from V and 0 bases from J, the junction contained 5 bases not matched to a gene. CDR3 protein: CASSSRSGGSTDTQYF. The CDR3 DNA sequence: TGCGCCAGCAGCTCGAGAAGCGGGGGGAGCACAGATACGCAGTATTTT. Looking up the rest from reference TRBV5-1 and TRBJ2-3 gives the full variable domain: KAGVTQTPRYLIKTRGQQVTLSCSPISGHRSVSWYQQTPGQGLQFLFEYFSETQRNKGNFPGRFSGRQFSNSRSEMNVSTLELGDSALYLCASSSRSGGSTDTQYFGPGTRLTVL.

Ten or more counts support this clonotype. CDR3: CSANDAYNEQFF. In DNA form, the CDR3 reads TGCAGTGCTAACGACGCCTACAATGAGCAGTTCTTC. The chain joins TRBV20-1 to TRBJ2-1; D unresolved. The CDR3 runs to 12 residues. The germline V gene has CDR1 DFQATT and CDR2 SNEGSKA (reference sequence). Trimming took off 4 bases at V and 2 bases at J, with 6 bases between the two ends.

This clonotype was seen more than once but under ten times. For the CDR3, the DNA is TGTGCCAGCAGCTTACGGGCGAGCGGGAGCCCCTCCTACAATGAGCAGTTCTTC. This codes for CASSLRASGSPSYNEQFF. The V gene is TRBV7-3, the J gene TRBJ2-1, with 8 bases lining up with TRBD2. This CDR3 contains 18 residues. The V gene end was trimmed by 2 bases and the J gene end by 0 bases; junction bases not matched to a gene: 9. Germline V CDR1 and CDR2: SGHTA, FQGTGA.

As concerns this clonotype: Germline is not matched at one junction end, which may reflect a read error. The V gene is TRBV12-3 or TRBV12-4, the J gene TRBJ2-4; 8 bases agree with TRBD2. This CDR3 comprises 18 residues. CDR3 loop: CTSSPRGSGVLAKNIQYF. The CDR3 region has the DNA TGTACCAGCAGTCCCCGGGGTAGCGGGGTACTAGCCAAAAACATTCAGTACTTC.

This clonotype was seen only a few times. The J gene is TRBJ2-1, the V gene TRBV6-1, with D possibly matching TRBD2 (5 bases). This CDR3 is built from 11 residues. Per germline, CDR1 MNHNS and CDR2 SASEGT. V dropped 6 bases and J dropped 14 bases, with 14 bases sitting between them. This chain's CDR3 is CASRENEGEFF. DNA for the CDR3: TGTGCCAGCAGAGAGAACGAGGGAGAGTTCTTC.

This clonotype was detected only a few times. CDR3 protein: CSAYTLATQETQYF. The DNA of the CDR3 is TGCAGTGCTTACACACTAGCGACCCAAGAGACCCAGTACTTC. The V and J genes are TRBV20-1 and TRBJ2-5, with 7 nucleotides matching TRBD2. Germline loops: CDR1 DFQATT, CDR2 SNEGSKA (reference sequence). The junction had 7 bases not matched to a gene; V was cut back by 5 bases and J by 1 base. This CDR3 region has 14 residues.

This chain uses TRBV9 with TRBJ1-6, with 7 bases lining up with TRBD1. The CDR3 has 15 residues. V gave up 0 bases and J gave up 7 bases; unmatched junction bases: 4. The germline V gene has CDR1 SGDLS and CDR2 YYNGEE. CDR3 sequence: CASSVEDRMNSPLHF. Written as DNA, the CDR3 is TGTGCCAGCAGCGTAGAGGACAGGATGAATTCACCCCTCCACTTT.

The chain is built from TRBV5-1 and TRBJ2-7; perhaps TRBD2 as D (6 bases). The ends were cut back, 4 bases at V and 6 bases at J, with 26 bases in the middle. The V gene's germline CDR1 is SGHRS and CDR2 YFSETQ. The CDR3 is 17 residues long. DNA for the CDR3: TGCGCCAGCAGCCTACCCACTAGCCGTACCAATTTTGGCGAGCAGTACTTC. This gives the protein CASSLPTSRTNFGEQYF.

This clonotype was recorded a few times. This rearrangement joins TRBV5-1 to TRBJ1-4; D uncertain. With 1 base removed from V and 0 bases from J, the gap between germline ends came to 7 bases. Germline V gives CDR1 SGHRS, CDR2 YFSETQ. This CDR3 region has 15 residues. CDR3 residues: CASSLQEATNEKLFF. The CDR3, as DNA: TGCGCCAGCAGCTTGCAAGAAGCAACTAATGAAAAACTGTTTTTT.

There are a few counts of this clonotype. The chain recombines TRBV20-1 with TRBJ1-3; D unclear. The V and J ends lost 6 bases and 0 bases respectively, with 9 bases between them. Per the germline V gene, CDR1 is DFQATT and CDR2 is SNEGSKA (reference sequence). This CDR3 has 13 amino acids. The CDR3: CSAWQSSGNTIYF. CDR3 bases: TGCAGTGCGTGGCAGAGCTCTGGAAACACCATATATTTT.

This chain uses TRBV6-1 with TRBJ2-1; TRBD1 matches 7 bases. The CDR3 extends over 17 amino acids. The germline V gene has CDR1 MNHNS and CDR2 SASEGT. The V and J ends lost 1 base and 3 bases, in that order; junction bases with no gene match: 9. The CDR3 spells CASSEDRGGAFYNEQFF. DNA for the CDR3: TGTGCCAGCAGTGAAGACCGAGGGGGCGCCTTCTACAATGAGCAGTTCTTC.

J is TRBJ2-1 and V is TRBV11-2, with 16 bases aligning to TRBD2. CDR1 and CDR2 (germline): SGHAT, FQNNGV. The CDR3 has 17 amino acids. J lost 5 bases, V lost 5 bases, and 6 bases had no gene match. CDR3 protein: CASSGGTSGGAHNEQFF. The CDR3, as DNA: TGTGCCAGCAGCGGCGGGACTAGCGGGGGGGCCCACAATGAGCAGTTCTTC. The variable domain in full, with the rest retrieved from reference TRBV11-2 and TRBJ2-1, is EAGVAQSPRYKIIEKRQSVAFWCNPISGHATLYWYQQILGQGPKLLIQFQNNGVVDDSQLPKDRFSAERLKGVDSTLKIQPAKLEDSAVYLCASSGGTSGGAHNEQFFGPGTRLTVL.

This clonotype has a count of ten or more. CDR3 nucleotide sequence: TGTGCCATCAGTGAGTCGTGGGAGACGAACACTGAAGCTTTCTTT. It translates to CAISESWETNTEAFF. This chain joins TRBV10-3 and TRBJ1-1; D unclear. Looked up from germline, CDR1 is ENHRY and CDR2 is SYGVKD. This CDR3 region has 15 residues. Trimming pared 0 bases from V and 1 base from J, leaving 9 bases between.

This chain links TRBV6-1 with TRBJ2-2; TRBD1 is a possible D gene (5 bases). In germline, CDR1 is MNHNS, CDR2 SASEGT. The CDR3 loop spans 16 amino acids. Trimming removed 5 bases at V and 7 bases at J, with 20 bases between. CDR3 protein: CASSRVPQGYSGELFF. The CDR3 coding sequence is TGTGCCAGCAGTAGAGTCCCGCAGGGTTACAGCGGGGAGCTGTTTTTT.

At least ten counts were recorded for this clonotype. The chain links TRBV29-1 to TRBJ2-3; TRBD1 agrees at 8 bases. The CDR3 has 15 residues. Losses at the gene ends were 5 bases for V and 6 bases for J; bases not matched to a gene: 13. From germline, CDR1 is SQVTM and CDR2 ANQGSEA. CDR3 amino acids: CSVTAGDRPLDTQYF. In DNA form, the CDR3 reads TGCAGCGTTACCGCAGGGGACAGGCCATTGGATACGCAGTATTTT.

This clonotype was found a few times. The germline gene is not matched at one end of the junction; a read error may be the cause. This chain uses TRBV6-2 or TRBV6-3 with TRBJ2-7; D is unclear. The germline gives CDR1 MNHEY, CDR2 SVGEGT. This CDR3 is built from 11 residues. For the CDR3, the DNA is TGTGCCAGCAGTTCGCTGAGTGCCTCGCACTTC. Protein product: CASSSLSASHF.